Detailed here is one TCR beta chain. What it binds is not known. These data originate in a study of CD8 T cells in Susac syndrome. On the study more broadly: When blood was drawn, the patients with Susac syndrome were therapy-naive, on corticosteroids, or on intravenous immunoglobulin alone.

Study conclusions and caveats: The CD4+ T cell repertoires, which came from Susac syndrome patients, showed no sign of clonal expansion.

After extraction with the RNeasy kit, about 0.5 to 1 ug of the RNA was reverse transcribed using random hexamers. A multiplex approach, immunoSEQ multiplex PCR, amplified TCR beta CDR3 across 54 Vbeta and 13 Jbeta. TCRdb used MiXCR to reprocess the immunoSEQ multiplex PCR reads, holding one entry per CDR3 protein. The sample lists 210,000 or so distinct CDR3 sequences; roughly 93% were seen once. CDR3 size: 15 residues. Per the germline V gene, CDR1 is SGDLS and CDR2 is YYNGEE. Trimming at V came to 4 bases and at J to 5 bases, leaving 9 bases not matched to a gene. Sequencing of TCR beta was carried out in blood CD8+ and CD4+ T cells.

The chain has TRBV9 and TRBJ2-5; 9 bases fit TRBD1. This receptor was taken from a human donor with Susac syndrome. Sequenced input: CD4+ T cells from PBMCs. DNA of the CDR3: TGTGCCAGCAGCCCCGGGACAGGGCCAGACGAGACCCAGTACTTC. It specifies CASSPGTGPDETQYF.